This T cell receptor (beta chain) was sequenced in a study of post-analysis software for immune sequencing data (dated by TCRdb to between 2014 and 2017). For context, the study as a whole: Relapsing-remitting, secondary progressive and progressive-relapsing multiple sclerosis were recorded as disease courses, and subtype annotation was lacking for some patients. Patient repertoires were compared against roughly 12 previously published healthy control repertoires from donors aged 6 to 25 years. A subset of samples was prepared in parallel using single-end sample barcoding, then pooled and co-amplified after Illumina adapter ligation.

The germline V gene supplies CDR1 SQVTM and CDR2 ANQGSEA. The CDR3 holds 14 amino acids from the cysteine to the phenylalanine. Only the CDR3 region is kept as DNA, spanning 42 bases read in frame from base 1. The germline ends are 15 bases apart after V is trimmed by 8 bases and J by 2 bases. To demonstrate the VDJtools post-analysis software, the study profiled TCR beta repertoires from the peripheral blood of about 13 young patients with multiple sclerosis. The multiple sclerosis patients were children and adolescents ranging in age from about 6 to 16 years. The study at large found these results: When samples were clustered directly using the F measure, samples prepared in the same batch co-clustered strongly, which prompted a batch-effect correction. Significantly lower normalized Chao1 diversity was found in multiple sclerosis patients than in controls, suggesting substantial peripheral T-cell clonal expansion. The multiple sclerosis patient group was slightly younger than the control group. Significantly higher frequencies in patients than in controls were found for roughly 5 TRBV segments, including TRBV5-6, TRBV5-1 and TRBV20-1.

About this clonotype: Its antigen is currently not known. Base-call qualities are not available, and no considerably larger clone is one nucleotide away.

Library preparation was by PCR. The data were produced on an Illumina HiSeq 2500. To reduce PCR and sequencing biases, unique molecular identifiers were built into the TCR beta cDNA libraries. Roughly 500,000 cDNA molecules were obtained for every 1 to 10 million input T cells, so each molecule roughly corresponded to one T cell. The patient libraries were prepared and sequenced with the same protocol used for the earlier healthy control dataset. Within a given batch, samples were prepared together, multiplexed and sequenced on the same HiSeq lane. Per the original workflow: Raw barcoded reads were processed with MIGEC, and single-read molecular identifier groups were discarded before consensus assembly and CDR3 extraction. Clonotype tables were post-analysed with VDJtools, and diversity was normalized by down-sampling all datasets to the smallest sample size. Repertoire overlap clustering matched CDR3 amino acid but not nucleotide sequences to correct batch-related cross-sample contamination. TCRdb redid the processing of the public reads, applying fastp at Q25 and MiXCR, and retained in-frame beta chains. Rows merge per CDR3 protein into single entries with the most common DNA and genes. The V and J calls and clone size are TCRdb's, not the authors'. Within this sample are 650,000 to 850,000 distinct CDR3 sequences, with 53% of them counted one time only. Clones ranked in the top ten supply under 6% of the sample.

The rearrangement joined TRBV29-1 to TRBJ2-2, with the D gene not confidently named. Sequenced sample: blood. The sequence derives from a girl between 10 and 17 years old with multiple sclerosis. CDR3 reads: CSPNRAANTGELFF. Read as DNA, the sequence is TGCAGCCCAAACCGGGCAGCAAACACCGGGGAGCTGTTTTTT.